This T cell receptor (beta chain) was recorded in a study of shared clonotypes between healthy human individuals. This clone was counted a few times. Without sorting, samples used tens of millions of PBMCs for genomic DNA. Assay execution proceeded at the deep level. Original handling: Because ImmunoSEQ provided only junction sequences with no quality scores, the filtering differed. The method was immunoSEQ multiplex PCR; TCRdb's version includes in-frame clones alone and lacks a portion of them. V, J and clone size were drawn from that table, and D and trimming were deduced from the DNA. The sample yields 450,000 to 500,000 clones, about 72% seen once. Trimming pared 6 bases from V and 1 base from J, leaving 9 bases between. This CDR3 is 13 amino acids long. Germline V gene data show CDR1 as SNHLY and CDR2 as FYNNEI.

This TCR was sampled from a woman in her thirties or forties in good health. Some clones in this sample may be carry-over from other donors' samples. The V call is TRBV2, the J call TRBJ1-1; D unclear. Sequencing used PBMCs. The CDR3 DNA follows: TGTGCCAGCAGCGGCCAGAGGAACACTGAAGCTTTCTTT. Translating gives CASSGQRNTEAFF.